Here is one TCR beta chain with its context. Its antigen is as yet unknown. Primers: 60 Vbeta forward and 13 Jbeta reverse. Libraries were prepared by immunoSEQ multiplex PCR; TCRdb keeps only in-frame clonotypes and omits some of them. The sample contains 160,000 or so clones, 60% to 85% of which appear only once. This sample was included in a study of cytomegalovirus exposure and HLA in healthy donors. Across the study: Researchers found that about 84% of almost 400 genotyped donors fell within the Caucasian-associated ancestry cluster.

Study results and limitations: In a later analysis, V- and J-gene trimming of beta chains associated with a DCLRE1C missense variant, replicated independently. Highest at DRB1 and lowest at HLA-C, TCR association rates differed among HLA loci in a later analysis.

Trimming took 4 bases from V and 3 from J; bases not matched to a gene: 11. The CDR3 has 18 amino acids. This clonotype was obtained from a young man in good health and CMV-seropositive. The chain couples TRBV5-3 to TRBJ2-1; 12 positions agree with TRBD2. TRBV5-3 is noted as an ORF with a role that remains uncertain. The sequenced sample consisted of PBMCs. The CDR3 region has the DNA TGTGCCAGAAGCCTTACTAGCGGGGGGCCCACCCGCTACAATGAGCAGTTCTTC. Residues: CARSLTSGGPTRYNEQFF.